This T cell receptor (beta chain) came from a study of T cell repertoires in aging, cancer and after chemotherapy. The template was genomic DNA from peripheral blood, not RNA. The length of the CDR3 is 17 residues. Unmatched junction bases numbered 9, after V lost 2 bases and J lost 4 bases. CDR1 and CDR2 from the germline V gene are LGHNA and YNFKEQ. Rearranged V-D-J TRB sequences were amplified with a mixed TRB-A/B primer pool. MiXCR, run by TCRdb on the multiplex PCR reads, gives a single entry per CDR3 protein. This table holds roughly 1,100 distinct CDR3 sequences, around 23% found once. This clonotype has just a few counts.

The V and J genes are TRBV4-2 and TRBJ2-3; 10 nucleotides line up with TRBD2. The TCR comes from a human donor with a blood cancer. Sample: blood. CDR3 residues: CASSQWPSGGEADTQYF. CDR3 in DNA: TGTGCCAGCAGCCAATGGCCTAGCGGGGGAGAAGCAGATACGCAGTATTTT.